Listed below are T cell receptor beta chains from one sample, sequenced in a study of T-cell reconstitution after alpha-beta-depleted transplantation in children. TCRdb itself ran the PCR reads through MiXCR, one entry per CDR3 protein. The sample has a few hundred thousand distinct CDR3 sequences; approximately 9.8% are singletons. The starting material was PBMCs from the stem cell graft donor, obtained from the stem cell graft. The receptors stem from a human donor who donated a stem cell graft to a child with SCID. Each CDR3 is given with its conserved first and last residue. D genes are given only for firm matches. Size tells how often a clone was seen (once, few, many) or the class of an expanded clone, and some rows leave it out.

d_call	v_call	clone_size	j_call	cdr3_nt	cdr3_aa
.	TRBV24-1	many	TRBJ2-2	TGTGCCACCAGTGCTACAGGGTCCGGGGAGCTGTTTTTT	CATSATGSGELFF
TRBD2	TRBV7-8	many	TRBJ2-1	TGTGCCAGCAACTTCCTCGGGGGGGGGCCTATGGATGAGCAGTTCTTC	CASNFLGGGPMDEQFF
.	TRBV5-5	many	TRBJ2-3	TGTGCCAGCAGCTTGGAGGCCATGAACTCAGATACGCAGTATTTT	CASSLEAMNSDTQYF
.	TRBV5-1	many	TRBJ1-2	TGCGCCAGCAGCTTGGATAGGGGGATCTATGGCTACACCTTC	CASSLDRGIYGYTF
TRBD1	TRBV5-1	many	TRBJ2-3	TGCGCCAGCAGCTTGGGTATTCCGGGACAGGGGTTCACAGATACGCAGTATTTT	CASSLGIPGQGFTDTQYF
.	TRBV6-1	many	TRBJ1-6	TGTGCCAGCGGTGGTGTTTCAGGCTCCTATAATTCACCCCTCCACTTT	CASGGVSGSYNSPLHF
.	TRBV20-1	many	TRBJ2-3	TGCAGTGCTTGCGTCGGGGAGGCTACGCAGTATTTT	CSACVGEATQYF
.	TRBV7-7	many	TRBJ1-1	TGTGCCAGCAGCCTAATCGAGGGGACTGAAGCTTTCTTT	CASSLIEGTEAFF
.	TRBV28	few	TRBJ1-4	TGTGCCAGCAGTTTTTCCGGGACCCCAACTAATGAAAAACTGTTTTTT	CASSFSGTPTNEKLFF
.	TRBV9	many	TRBJ2-1	TGTGCCAGCAGCGGGACGACGCAGTTCTTC	CASSGTTQFF
.	TRBV7-8	many	TRBJ2-7	TGTGCCAGCAGCTTAGGTTCAGTGTACGAGCAGTACTTC	CASSLGSVYEQYF
.	TRBV14	many	TRBJ1-1	TGTGCCAGCAGCCAAGATCTTCCTCGGGCAATGGCTTTCTTT	CASSQDLPRAMAFF
.	TRBV4-1	.	TRBJ1-1	TGCGCCAGCAGCCCCGGGGGGGCCGGGACGGCTGAAGCTTTCTTT	CASSPGGAGTAEAFF
TRBD2	TRBV10-3	.	TRBJ2-3	TGTGCCATCAGTGATCAGCGGGGGGGCACAGATACGCAGTATTTT	CAISDQRGGTDTQYF
TRBD1	TRBV5-1	many	TRBJ1-2	TGCGCCAGCAAGCCTACCCCGGGACAGGGAGGTGGCTACACCTTC	CASKPTPGQGGGYTF
.	TRBV12-3/TRBV12-4	many	TRBJ1-2	TGTGCCAGCAGTTTACCGGGCGGGGGCTACACCTTC	CASSLPGGGYTF
.	TRBV6-5	many	TRBJ2-2	TGTGCCATCCTCGAAGAGGGCACCGGGGAGCTGTTTTTT	CAILEEGTGELFF
.	TRBV5-1	.	TRBJ1-1	TGCGCCAGCAGCTTTACCGGGTTCGGGAACACTGAAGCTTTCTTT	CASSFTGFGNTEAFF
.	TRBV20-1	many	TRBJ1-1	TGCAGTGCTAGAGGGACAGCACGGAACACTGAAGCTTTCTTT	CSARGTARNTEAFF
.	TRBV7-9	many	TRBJ2-3	TGTGCCAGCAGCTCCGGATGGGCCGGAGATCCCACAGATACGCAGTATTTT	CASSSGWAGDPTDTQYF
.	TRBV13	many	TRBJ2-7	TGTGCCAGCAGCAGCGAGAGCTCCTACGAGCAGTACTTC	CASSSESSYEQYF
.	TRBV2	many	TRBJ1-5	TGTGCCGCGGGAAATCTCCAAAATCAGCCCCAGCATTTT	CAAGNLQNQPQHF
TRBD1	TRBV5-1	many	TRBJ2-7	TGCGCCAGCAGCCTGGGACAGTTTTACGAGCAGTACTTC	CASSLGQFYEQYF
TRBD2	TRBV7-2	many	TRBJ2-7	TGTGCCAGCAGAGTCCAGGGACTAGCGGGGGATCCCTACGAGCAGTACTTC	CASRVQGLAGDPYEQYF
.	TRBV12-3/TRBV12-4	many	TRBJ2-3	TGTGCCAGCAGTTTAGCAGGGGCAGATACGCAGTATTTT	CASSLAGADTQYF
.	TRBV20-1	many	TRBJ1-2	TGCAGTGCTAGAAAGTATGGGATAGGGTTTCACTATGGCTACACCTTC	CSARKYGIGFHYGYTF
TRBD1	TRBV19	many	TRBJ2-7	TGTGCCACGTTGGACAGGTCTTCCTACGAGCAGTACTTC	CATLDRSSYEQYF
TRBD1	TRBV2	many	TRBJ1-2	TGTGCCAGCAGTGGAACAGGGGAAGCTAACTATGGCTACACCTTC	CASSGTGEANYGYTF
.	TRBV6-1	many	TRBJ2-2	TGTGCCAGCAGTAGGGTAGCGAACACCGGGGAGCTGTTTTTT	CASSRVANTGELFF
.	TRBV5-6	many	TRBJ2-3	TGTGCCAGCAGCTTCGGAGGGCGAGCAGATACGCAGTATTTT	CASSFGGRADTQYF
.	TRBV5-1	many	TRBJ1-1	TGCGCCAGCAGCCCCCAGGTAGCTGGGGCGGGGAACACTGAAGCTTTCTTT	CASSPQVAGAGNTEAFF
.	TRBV9	many	TRBJ2-2	TGTGCCAGCAGCGTAGCAGGGGATCACGCGAACACCGGGGAGCTGTTTTTT	CASSVAGDHANTGELFF
TRBD2	TRBV7-2	many	TRBJ2-5	TGTGCCAGCAGCTTATTAGTCCCGTCGGGGGGGACGAGAGTGACCCAGTACTTC	CASSLLVPSGGTRVTQYF
.	TRBV19	many	TRBJ2-5	TGTGCCAGTAGTATAGATTCCCTCCGGGGGAAGGGAGAGACCCAGTACTTC	CASSIDSLRGKGETQYF
.	TRBV5-1	many	TRBJ1-1	TGCGCCAGCAGCTCGCCAAGGGGGTCAATGAACACTGAAGCTTTCTTT	CASSSPRGSMNTEAFF
TRBD1	TRBV12-3/TRBV12-4	many	TRBJ1-2	TGTGCCAGCAGTTCCAGGGACAGGGAGAGCGGCTACACCTTC	CASSSRDRESGYTF
.	TRBV7-6	many	TRBJ2-1	TGTGCCAGCAGCTTAGACATGAGCTCCTACAATGAGCAGTTCTTC	CASSLDMSSYNEQFF
.	TRBV20-1	once	TRBJ2-5	TGCAGTGCTGCAGGAGGGCCTGGGACCCAGTACTTC	CSAAGGPGTQYF
.	TRBV12-3/TRBV12-4	many	TRBJ1-1	TGTGCCAGCAGTTTCAGTCTCATGAACACTGAAGCTTTCTTT	CASSFSLMNTEAFF
.	TRBV5-1	many	TRBJ1-4	TGCGCCAGCAGACTGGGGACGACTAATGAAAAACTGTTTTTT	CASRLGTTNEKLFF
TRBD2	TRBV13	many	TRBJ2-7	TGTGCCAGCAGCCACCGCACTAGCGGGTTCCATTCCTACGAGCAGTACTTC	CASSHRTSGFHSYEQYF
TRBD1	TRBV2	many	TRBJ1-5	TGTGCCAGCAGTTGGACAGGAGAGAATCAGCCCCAGCATTTT	CASSWTGENQPQHF
TRBD1	TRBV12-5	.	TRBJ2-7	TGTGCTAGTGGTTTGGGGGACAGATCCGAGCAGTACTTC	CASGLGDRSEQYF
TRBD1	TRBV5-1	many	TRBJ1-1	TGCGCCAGCAAACCGACAGGGGAGACTGAAGCTTTCTTT	CASKPTGETEAFF
TRBD2	TRBV7-9	many	TRBJ2-5	TGTGCCAGCATCGGGGGGGGGCAAGAGACCCAGTACTTC	CASIGGGQETQYF
.	TRBV5-6	few	TRBJ2-5	TGTGCCAGCAGCGGATCCGCCGGGGCGATAGCGCTTCAAGAGACCCAGTACTTC	CASSGSAGAIALQETQYF
.	TRBV2	many	TRBJ1-4	TGTGCCAGCAGTGCAGATTGGTTGGAGGGAAATGAAAAACTGTTTTTT	CASSADWLEGNEKLFF
TRBD1	TRBV18	many	TRBJ1-6	TGTGCCAGCTCACCAGCCGGGACAGGGGTTTCACCCCTCCACTTT	CASSPAGTGVSPLHF
TRBD1	TRBV29-1	many	TRBJ2-5	TGCAGCGTCGAAGGACAGGGGGTAGAGACCCAGTACTTC	CSVEGQGVETQYF
.	TRBV10-3	many	TRBJ1-2	TGTGCCATCAAGGGGGAGGAAGGTCGAGGCTATGGCTACACCTTC	CAIKGEEGRGYGYTF
.	TRBV20-1	many	TRBJ2-5	TGCAGTGCTAGAGAGGGCGATCCGACCCAGTACTTC	CSAREGDPTQYF
.	TRBV4-3	few	TRBJ1-2	TGCGCCAGCAGCCAAGCTAGGACACCGAACTATGGCTACACCTTC	CASSQARTPNYGYTF
TRBD1	TRBV5-1	many	TRBJ1-4	TGCGCCAGCAGCTTGGCAGGGGGCGAAAATGAAAAACTGTTTTTT	CASSLAGGENEKLFF
.	TRBV5-5	many	TRBJ1-1	TGTGCCAGCAGCTGGGACCCTTGGCGGGGGCCGAACACTGAAGCTTTCTTT	CASSWDPWRGPNTEAFF